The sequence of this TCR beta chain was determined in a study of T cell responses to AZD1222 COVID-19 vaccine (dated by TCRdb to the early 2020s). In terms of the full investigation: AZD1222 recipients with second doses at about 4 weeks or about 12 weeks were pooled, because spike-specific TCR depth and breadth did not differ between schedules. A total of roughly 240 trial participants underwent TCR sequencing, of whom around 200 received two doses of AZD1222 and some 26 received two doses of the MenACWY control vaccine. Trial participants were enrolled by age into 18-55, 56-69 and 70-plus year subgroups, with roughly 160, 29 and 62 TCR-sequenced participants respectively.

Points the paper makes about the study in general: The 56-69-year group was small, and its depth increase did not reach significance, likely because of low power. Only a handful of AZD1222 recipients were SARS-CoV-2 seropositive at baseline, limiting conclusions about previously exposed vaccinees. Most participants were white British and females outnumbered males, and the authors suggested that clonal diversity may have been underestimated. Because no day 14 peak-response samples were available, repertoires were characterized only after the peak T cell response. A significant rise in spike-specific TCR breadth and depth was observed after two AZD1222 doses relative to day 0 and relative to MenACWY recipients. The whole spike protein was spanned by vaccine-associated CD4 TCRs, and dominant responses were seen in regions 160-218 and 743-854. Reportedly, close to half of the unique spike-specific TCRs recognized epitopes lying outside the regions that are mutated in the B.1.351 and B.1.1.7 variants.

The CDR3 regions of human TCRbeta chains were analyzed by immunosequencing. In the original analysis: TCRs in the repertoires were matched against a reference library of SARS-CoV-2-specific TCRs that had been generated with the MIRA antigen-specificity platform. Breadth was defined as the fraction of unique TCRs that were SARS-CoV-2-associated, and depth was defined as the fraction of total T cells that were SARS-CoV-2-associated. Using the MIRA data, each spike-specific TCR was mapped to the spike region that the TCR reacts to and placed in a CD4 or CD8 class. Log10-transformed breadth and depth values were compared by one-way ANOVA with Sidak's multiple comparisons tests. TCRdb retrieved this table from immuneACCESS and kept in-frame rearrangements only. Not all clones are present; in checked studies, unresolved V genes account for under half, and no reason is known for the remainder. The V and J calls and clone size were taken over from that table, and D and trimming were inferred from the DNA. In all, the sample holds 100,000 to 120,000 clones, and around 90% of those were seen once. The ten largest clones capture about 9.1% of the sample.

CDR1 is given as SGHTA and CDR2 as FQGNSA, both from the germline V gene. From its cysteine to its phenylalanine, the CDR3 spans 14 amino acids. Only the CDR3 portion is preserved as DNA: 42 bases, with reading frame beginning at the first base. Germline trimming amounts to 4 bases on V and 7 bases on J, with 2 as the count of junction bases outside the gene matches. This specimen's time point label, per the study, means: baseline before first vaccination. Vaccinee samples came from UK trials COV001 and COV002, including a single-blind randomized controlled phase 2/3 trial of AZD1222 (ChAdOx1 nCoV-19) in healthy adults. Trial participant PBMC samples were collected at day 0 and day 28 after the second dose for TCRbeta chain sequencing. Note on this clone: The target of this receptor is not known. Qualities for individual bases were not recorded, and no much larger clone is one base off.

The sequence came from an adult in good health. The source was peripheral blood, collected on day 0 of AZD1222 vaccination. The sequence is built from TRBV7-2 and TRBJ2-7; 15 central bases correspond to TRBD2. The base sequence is TGTGCCAGCAGCTCGGGACTAGCGGGGGGTGAGCAGTACTTC. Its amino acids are CASSSGLAGGEQYF.